These T cell receptor beta chains were read from a single sample in a study of blood T cell repertoires in COVID-19. This table comes from immunoSEQ multiplex PCR, and its TCRdb copy is limited to in-frame clones, with some not included. Here the sample spans 140,000 or so clones, around 75% being singletons. Sequenced sample: peripheral blood. All receptors come from a woman aged 70-85 years with COVID-19, enrolled during active disease. Both conserved end residues are part of each CDR3. D genes are given only for firm matches. Rows may omit the clone size; those that give it use once, few, many or a size class.

>NA|TRBJ1-1|NA|TRBV5-6
CASSSRGFMNTEAFF
TGTGCCAGCAGCTCAAGGGGATTCATGAACACTGAAGCTTTCTTT
>NA|TRBJ1-3|NA|TRBV6-5
CASSRNGDSGNTIYF
TGTGCCAGCAGCAGGAACGGGGACTCTGGAAACACCATATATTTT
>NA|TRBJ2-1|TRBD2|TRBV5-1
CASSPEGTISPREQFF
TGCGCCAGCAGCCCGGAGGGGACTATATCCCCAAGGGAGCAGTTCTTC
>NA|TRBJ2-7|TRBD2|TRBV27
CASSREGFYEQYF
TGTGCCAGCAGTCGGGAGGGGTTCTACGAGCAGTACTTC
>NA|TRBJ2-3|NA|TRBV27
CASSQESIRGTQYF
TGTGCCAGCAGTCAGGAATCTATTCGGGGTACGCAGTATTTT
>NA|TRBJ2-3|TRBD1|TRBV19
CASSLRQGAPEDTQYF
TGTGCCAGTAGTCTCCGACAGGGGGCGCCGGAAGATACGCAGTATTTT
>NA|TRBJ2-4|NA|TRBV27
CASSLSGASGIQYF
TGTGCCAGCAGTTTATCGGGGGCCAGTGGTATTCAGTACTTC
>NA|TRBJ2-1|NA|TRBV9
CASSRERLGTYNEQFF
TGTGCCAGCAGTAGGGAGAGACTAGGCACCTACAATGAGCAGTTCTTC
>NA|TRBJ1-2|NA|TRBV9
CASSVGLRGGGYTF
TGTGCCAGCAGCGTAGGATTACGCGGAGGCGGCTACACCTTC
>NA|TRBJ1-2|NA|TRBV7-2
CASAPGGGAEGYTF
TGTGCCAGCGCACCGGGGGGGGGCGCGGAAGGCTACACCTTC
>NA|TRBJ1-5|NA|TRBV6-2/TRBV6-3
CASSLDRLGNQPQHF
TGTGCCAGCAGTCTAGACAGGCTGGGCAATCAGCCCCAGCATTTT
>once|TRBJ2-7|NA|TRBV7-2
CASSSAFAGNAEQYF
TGTGCCAGCAGCTCCGCTTTTGCAGGGAATGCCGAGCAGTACTTC
>NA|TRBJ2-5|NA|TRBV7-2
CASSSSGDKQETQYF
TGTGCCAGCAGCTCCTCCGGGGACAAGCAAGAGACCCAGTACTTC
>NA|TRBJ2-1|TRBD1|TRBV7-2
CASSKDRGFYNEQFF
TGTGCCAGCAGCAAAGACAGGGGGTTCTACAATGAGCAGTTCTTC
>once|TRBJ1-2|TRBD1|TRBV6-5
CASSSRQGYGYTF
TGTGCCAGCAGTTCCCGACAGGGCTATGGCTACACCTTC
>NA|TRBJ2-7|TRBD1|TRBV5-4
CASSPGTGGLRVSYEQYF
TGTGCCAGCAGCCCGGGGACAGGGGGCCTTCGGGTCTCCTACGAGCAGTACTTC
>NA|TRBJ1-2|TRBD1|TRBV25-1
CASSVTPLQGADGYTF
TGTGCCAGCAGTGTAACACCTTTACAGGGGGCTGATGGCTACACCTTC
>NA|TRBJ2-1|TRBD2|TRBV11-3
CASSLNHLRGNEQFF
TGTGCCAGCAGCTTAAACCACCTGCGGGGGAATGAGCAGTTCTTC
>NA|TRBJ2-3|NA|TRBV27
CASSQPPGDTQYF
TGTGCCAGCAGTCAGCCCCCCGGGGATACGCAGTATTTT
>NA|TRBJ1-1|NA|TRBV5-4
CASSSRGSEAFF
TGTGCCAGCAGTAGCCGGGGGAGTGAAGCTTTCTTT
>NA|TRBJ2-7|NA|TRBV30
CAWSQSLRGDEQYF
TGTGCCTGGAGTCAATCCCTACGGGGTGACGAGCAGTACTTC
>NA|TRBJ1-2|NA|TRBV20-1
CSARVLGGYTF
TGCAGTGCTAGAGTCTTGGGCGGCTACACCTTC
>once|TRBJ2-2|NA|TRBV19
CASRAGSQGHLNTGELFF
TGTGCCAGTAGGGCGGGGTCTCAAGGGCATTTGAACACCGGGGAGCTGTTTTTT
>NA|TRBJ2-7|NA|TRBV5-1
CASSLIDSTSYEQYF
TGCGCCAGCAGCCTGATCGACAGTACCTCCTACGAGCAGTACTTC
>few|TRBJ1-1|TRBD1|TRBV5-1
CASSVGDRADTEAFF
TGCGCCAGCAGCGTGGGGGACAGGGCGGACACTGAAGCTTTCTTT
>once|TRBJ2-7|TRBD1|TRBV5-4
CASSPTGGSYEQYF
TGTGCCAGCAGCCCGACAGGGGGCTCCTACGAGCAGTACTTC
>NA|TRBJ1-1|NA|TRBV7-9
CASCDVEIFTEAFF
TGTGCCAGCTGTGACGTGGAGATTTTCACTGAAGCTTTCTTT
>NA|TRBJ1-5|TRBD1|TRBV29-1
CSVPRGQGHSNQPQHF
TGCAGCGTACCCAGGGGACAGGGCCATAGCAATCAGCCCCAGCATTTT
>NA|TRBJ1-2|TRBD1|TRBV28
CASEVGGQGFTF
TGTGCCAGTGAGGTAGGGGGACAGGGCTTCACCTTC